Presented here are 15 T cell receptor beta chains from one specimen sequenced in a study of blood T cell repertoires in COVID-19. Sequenced by immunoSEQ multiplex PCR; TCRdb stores in-frame clones only, minus some. The sample records fewer than 350,000 clones, approximately 91% being singletons. The sample consisted of PBMCs or T cells enriched from blood (not recorded which). The receptors were sampled from a woman aged 35 to 49 with acute COVID-19.

The chain has TRBV18 and TRBJ1-4; no clear D gene. This CDR3 spans 15 amino acids. V was clipped by 2 bases and J by 2 bases, with 9 bases between them. Germline CDR1 is KGHSH and CDR2 is LQKENI. In DNA, the CDR3 is TGTGCCAGCTCACCAGGGCGCACGACTAATGAAAAACTGTTTTTT. Translation: CASSPGRTTNEKLFF. Looking up the rest from reference TRBV18 and TRBJ1-4 gives the full variable domain: NAGVMQNPRHLVRRRGQEARLRCSPMKGHSHVYWYRQLPEEGLKFMVYLQKENIIDESGMPKERFSAEFPKEGPSILRIQQVVRGDSAAYFCASSPGRTTNEKLFFGSGTQLSVL.

The chain joins TRBV7-2 to TRBJ1-2; D possibly corresponds to TRBD1 (5 bases). V was trimmed by 5 bases and J by 8 bases, leaving 18 bases between them. The CDR3 sequence is 14 residues long. From germline, CDR1 is SGHTA and CDR2 FQGNSA. For the CDR3, the DNA is TGTGCCAGCAGCCCCAGGGAGGGGATTCGGGGCTACACCTTC. Translated: CASSPREGIRGYTF. The whole variable domain, filled in from reference TRBV7-2 and TRBJ1-2, reads GAGVSQSPSNKVTEKGKDVELRCDPISGHTALYWYRQSLGQGLEFLIYFQGNSAPDKSGLPSDRFSAERTGGSVSTLTIQRTQQEDSAVYLCASSPREGIRGYTFGSGTRLTVV.

The rearrangement joins TRBV2 to TRBJ1-1; maybe TRBD1 (5 bases). Germline V gene sequence: CDR1 SNHLY, CDR2 FYNNEI. V was cut by 6 bases and J by 4 bases, with 15 bases left in between. This CDR3 has 14 amino acids. CDR3 region: CASRRSGGFTEAFF. The CDR3 DNA follows: TGTGCCAGCAGGAGATCCGGGGGTTTCACTGAAGCTTTCTTT.

In its sample, this clone was seen once. This chain links TRBV30 with TRBJ2-1; 9 bases match TRBD2. After removal of 5 bases from V and 6 bases from J, the junction contained 2 bases not matched to a gene. The CDR3 runs to 12 residues. CDR1 is GTSNPN, CDR2 SVGIG, per germline (reference sequence). CDR3 DNA sequence: TGTGCCTGGGGACTAGCGTTCAATGAGCAGTTCTTC. Amino acid sequence: CAWGLAFNEQFF.

This chain connects TRBV2 to TRBJ2-7, with 15 bases matching TRBD2. The CDR3 covers 20 residues. Germline CDR1 and CDR2: SNHLY and FYNNEI. The ends lost 4 bases at V and 3 bases at J; junction bases unmatched: 16. CDR3 sequence (DNA): TGTGCCAGCAGTGTAGATTCCGGGACTAGCGGGAGGCCCTCCCACTACGAGCAGTACTTC. Translating it yields CASSVDSGTSGRPSHYEQYF.

This clone was seen only once. The chain joins TRBV30 to TRBJ1-2; D gene uncertain. Germline V CDR1 and CDR2: GTSNPN, SVGIG (reference sequence). Trimming took 5 bases from V and 8 from J, leaving 24 bases between them. This CDR3 comprises 15 residues. This CDR3 reads CAWAPYSAPAGGYTF. CDR3 in DNA: TGTGCCTGGGCCCCGTACTCGGCTCCTGCCGGGGGCTACACCTTC.

The chain uses TRBV18 and TRBJ1-5, with 10 bases lining up with TRBD1. The CDR3 sequence is 15 residues long. CDR1 is KGHSH, CDR2 LQKENI, per germline. V was clipped by 3 bases and J by 7 bases; unmatched bases: 6. Written as DNA, the CDR3 is TGTGCCAGCTCACCTGGGACAGGGGTTTGGCAGCCCCAGCATTTT. Its protein product is CASSPGTGVWQPQHF.

The J gene is TRBJ2-7, the V gene TRBV13; 7 bases line up with TRBD1. Germline lookup yields CDR1 PRHDT and CDR2 FYEKMQ (reference sequence). CDR3 size: 14 residues. Trimming at V came to 5 bases and at J to 2 bases, leaving 6 bases not matched to a gene. CDR3 amino acids: CASSGRDRAYEQYF. The CDR3 DNA sequence: TGTGCCAGCAGCGGCCGGGACAGAGCCTACGAGCAGTACTTC.

CDR3: CASSDQGGGMDTQYF. In DNA form, the CDR3 reads TGTGCCAGCAGTGACCAGGGCGGGGGAATGGATACGCAGTATTTT. The genes are TRBV6-4 and TRBJ2-3, with 7 nucleotides matching TRBD2. The CDR3 has 15 residues. Germline V CDR1 and CDR2: MRHNA, SNTAGT. The J segment lost 6 bases and the V segment lost 2 bases, leaving 8 bases of the junction unmatched.

The chain couples TRBV20-1 to TRBJ1-1, with D uncertain. V was shortened by 3 bases and J by 2 bases, with 7 bases between the two germline ends. The CDR3 has 12 residues. Germline assignment: CDR1 DFQATT and CDR2 SNEGSKA (reference sequence). CDR3 DNA: TGCAGTGCTAGTGGCGCAAACACTGAAGCTTTCTTT. Protein sequence: CSASGANTEAFF.

This chain uses TRBV3-1 (or the pseudogene TRBV3-2) with TRBJ2-4, with no clear D. Germline CDR1 reads LGHDT; CDR2 reads YNNKEL (reference sequence). The CDR3 extends over 18 amino acids. Trimming shortened V by 2 bases and J by 4 bases, and 21 bases separated the two germline ends. The CDR3 loop reads CASSQNPVGASQKNIQYF. The CDR3 DNA follows: TGTGCCAGCAGCCAAAACCCAGTGGGCGCATCACAAAAAAACATTCAGTACTTC.

This clone was counted many times. V usage is TRBV18 and J usage is TRBJ1-6, with a tentative D call TRBD1 (5 bases). Germline CDR1 reads KGHSH; CDR2 reads LQKENI. CDR3 length: 15 residues. Trimming left V 3 bases short and J 5 bases short, with 11 bases between. CDR3 bases: TGTGCCAGCTCACCCGGGGGGGTAAATAATTCACCCCTCCACTTT. This encodes CASSPGGVNNSPLHF.

This clone was recorded once. The chain employs TRBV7-2 and TRBJ2-7, with D perhaps matching TRBD1 (6 bases). Germline values: CDR1 SGHTA, CDR2 FQGNSA. Deletions cut 2 bases from V and 5 bases from J, with 10 bases between. This CDR3 is built from 13 residues. CDR3 sequence (DNA): TGTGCCAGCAGCTTACTACAGGGCCACGAGCAGTACTTC. As protein: CASSLLQGHEQYF.

The CDR3 sequence is CASSPRELNRGSGNTIYF. The CDR3 nucleotides read TGTGCCAGCTCACCCCGGGAACTTAACCGGGGTTCTGGAAACACCATATATTTT. This chain links TRBV18 with TRBJ1-3, with no clear D. The CDR3 length is 18 residues. CDR1 is KGHSH, CDR2 LQKENI, per germline. Trimming stripped 3 bases from V and 1 base from J, with 19 bases between.

The rearrangement uses TRBV18 and TRBJ1-6, with 9 bases lining up with TRBD1. The V segment lost 7 bases and the J segment 5 bases; nucleotides outside the gene matches: 0. The V gene's germline CDR1 is KGHSH and CDR2 LQKENI. This CDR3 contains 13 residues. CDR3: CASWDRDNSPLHF. The CDR3 DNA is TGTGCCAGCTGGGACAGGGATAATTCACCCCTCCACTTT.